What follows is one T cell receptor beta chain and its context. Its matching antigen is unknown. Assay: immunoSEQ multiplex PCR; the TCRdb copy retains only in-frame clones and omits some. The table shows 80,000 to 100,000 clones, with about 89% occurring only once. The data belong to a study of T cell responses to AZD1222 COVID-19 vaccine. Between the trimmed V and J ends, which lost 5 bases and 2 bases, there was a span of 12 bases. Germline V gene sequence: CDR1 SQVTM, CDR2 ANQGSEA. The CDR3 loop spans 13 amino acids. General study results and limits: Just 5 or 6 AZD1222 recipients tested seropositive at baseline. Most donors were white British, females outnumbered males, and clonal diversity was possibly underestimated. Variant regions that are unmutated are reportedly the target of nearly half of spike-specific TCRs.

Source: peripheral blood, taken on day 0 of AZD1222 vaccination. This TCR was recovered from an adult in good health. The rearrangement links TRBV29-1 to TRBJ2-5; D is possibly TRBD2 (5 bases). This CDR3 reads CSVFSGTQETQYF. The CDR3 region has the DNA TGCAGCGTTTTTTCGGGAACACAAGAGACCCAGTACTTC.